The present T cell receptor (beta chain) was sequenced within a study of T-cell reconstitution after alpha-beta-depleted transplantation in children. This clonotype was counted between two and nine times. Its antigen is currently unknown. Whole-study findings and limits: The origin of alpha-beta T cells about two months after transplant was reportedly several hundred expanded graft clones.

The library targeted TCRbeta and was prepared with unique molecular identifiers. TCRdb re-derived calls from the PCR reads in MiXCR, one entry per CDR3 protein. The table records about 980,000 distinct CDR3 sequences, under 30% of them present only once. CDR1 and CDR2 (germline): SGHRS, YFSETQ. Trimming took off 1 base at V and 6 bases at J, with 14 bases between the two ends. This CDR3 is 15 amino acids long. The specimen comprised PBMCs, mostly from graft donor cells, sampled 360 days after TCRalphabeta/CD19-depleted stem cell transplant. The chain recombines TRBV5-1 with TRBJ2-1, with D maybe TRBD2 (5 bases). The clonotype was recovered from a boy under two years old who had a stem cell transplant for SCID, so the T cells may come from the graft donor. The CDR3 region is CASSLWAGLLNEQFF. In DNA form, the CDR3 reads TGCGCCAGCAGCTTGTGGGCGGGCCTCCTCAATGAGCAGTTCTTC.